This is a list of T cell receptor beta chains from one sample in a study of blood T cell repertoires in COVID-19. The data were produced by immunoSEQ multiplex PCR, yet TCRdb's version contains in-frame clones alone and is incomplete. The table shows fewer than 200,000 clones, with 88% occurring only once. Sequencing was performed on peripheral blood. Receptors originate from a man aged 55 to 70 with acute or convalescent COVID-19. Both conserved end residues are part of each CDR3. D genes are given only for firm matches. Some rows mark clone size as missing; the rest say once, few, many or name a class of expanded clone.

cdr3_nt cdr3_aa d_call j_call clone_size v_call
TGTGCCAGCAGCCCCTCCGGGACAGGAGGGGATCAGCCCCAGCATTTT CASSPSGTGGDQPQHF TRBD1 TRBJ1-5 NA TRBV7-8
TGCGCCAGCAGCCCTTTCGGACTAGCGGAGGAGCAGTTCTTC CASSPFGLAEEQFF TRBD2 TRBJ2-1 NA TRBV4-3
TGTGCCAGCAGTTTGACAGGGGGGCGTCAGCCCCAGCATTTT CASSLTGGRQPQHF TRBD1 TRBJ1-5 NA TRBV6-5
TGTGCCAGCAGTCTCGGACTAGCGGGAGGCCATGAGCAGTTCTTC CASSLGLAGGHEQFF TRBD2 TRBJ2-1 NA TRBV2
TGCGCCAGCAGCCAAGTGTCCTTGGCAACTGAAGCTTTCTTT CASSQVSLATEAFF NA TRBJ1-1 NA TRBV4-1
TGTGCCAGCAGCTTTATAGGGGGAGAAGGTAATTCACCCCTCCACTTT CASSFIGGEGNSPLHF NA TRBJ1-6 NA TRBV5-6
TGTGCCAGCAGAACCGACAGAATGAACACTGAAGCTTTCTTT CASRTDRMNTEAFF NA TRBJ1-1 NA TRBV6-5
TGTGCCAGCAGTTCCCCAGGGTCGGGGCAGTTCTTC CASSSPGSGQFF NA TRBJ2-1 NA TRBV6-5
TGTGCCAGCAGCTTAGGTACAGGGGAGAGCTATGGCTACACCTTC CASSLGTGESYGYTF TRBD1 TRBJ1-2 NA TRBV7-6
TGCAGCGCCATGACAGGGGGCGACTATGGCTACACCTTC CSAMTGGDYGYTF TRBD1 TRBJ1-2 NA TRBV29-1
TGTGCCAGTAGTCGGACAGGGGGCGGTCAGCCCCAGCATTTT CASSRTGGGQPQHF TRBD1 TRBJ1-5 NA TRBV19
TGTGCCAGCAGCTTAACGGACACTAGCGGGGCGCTGATCCAAGAGACCCAGTACTTC CASSLTDTSGALIQETQYF TRBD2 TRBJ2-5 NA TRBV7-3
TGCGCCAGCAGCTCGGGACAGGGGCGAGAAAAACTGTTTTTT CASSSGQGREKLFF TRBD1 TRBJ1-4 NA TRBV5-1
TGTGCCAGCAGCTTTGGCTCTCCCAATAACTATGGCTACACCTTC CASSFGSPNNYGYTF NA TRBJ1-2 NA TRBV5-4
TGTGCCAGCAGACCGGGACAGGGGGCCTACGAGCAGTACTTC CASRPGQGAYEQYF TRBD1 TRBJ2-7 NA TRBV6-6
TGTGCCAGCAGCTTAGTCGCGAAGAACACTGAAGCTTTCTTT CASSLVAKNTEAFF NA TRBJ1-1 NA TRBV7-9
TGCGCCAGCAGTGCAGGCAGGGGATCCTTCTATGGCTACACCTTC CASSAGRGSFYGYTF NA TRBJ1-2 once TRBV10-2
TGTGCCAGCAGCTCAGCCGGGACAGGGAGAAGGGGCGGGGAGCTGTTTTTT CASSSAGTGRRGGELFF TRBD1 TRBJ2-2 once TRBV11-3
TGTGCCAGTAGTCCCCAGACAGGGGAGCATGGCTACACCTTC CASSPQTGEHGYTF TRBD1 TRBJ1-2 NA TRBV19
TGTGCCAGTCGGGGGGGCGGGAGTGTGGATACGCAGTATTTT CASRGGGSVDTQYF TRBD2 TRBJ2-3 NA TRBV19
TGTGCCAGCAGCTCCCCCGGTCAGGGTCGAAATACGCAGTATTTT CASSSPGQGRNTQYF NA TRBJ2-3 few TRBV3-1/TRBV3-2
TGTGCCTGGAGTAAGGCAGGGGGCCTTGGCTACACCTTC CAWSKAGGLGYTF TRBD1 TRBJ1-2 NA TRBV30
TGCAGCGTTGAAGACTTGTTCTCCCGGGATGAGCAGTTCTTC CSVEDLFSRDEQFF NA TRBJ2-1 NA TRBV29-1
TGTGCCAGTCAAAGGCAGGGCCTACCCCAGCCCCAGCATTTT CASQRQGLPQPQHF NA TRBJ1-5 NA TRBV19
TGTGCCAGCAGTCCGATAACAGGGAAGAGCTCTGGAAACACCATATATTTT CASSPITGKSSGNTIYF NA TRBJ1-3 NA TRBV27
TGTGCCAGCAGTCAGGACAGGGAAAATTCACCCCTCCACTTT CASSQDRENSPLHF TRBD1 TRBJ1-6 NA TRBV5-5
TGTGCCAGCAGCGGCCAGCGGGAATCCTACAATGAGCAGTTCTTC CASSGQRESYNEQFF TRBD2 TRBJ2-1 NA TRBV7-9
TGTGCCAGCAGTTGGGGGGACTCCAGTATCTACGAGCAGTACTTC CASSWGDSSIYEQYF NA TRBJ2-7 NA TRBV6-5
TGTGCCAGTCGCATCACAGGGGGCACTGAAGCTTTCTTT CASRITGGTEAFF TRBD1 TRBJ1-1 NA TRBV19
TGTGCCAGTAGCGACAGGCAAACATACAATGAGCAGTTCTTC CASSDRQTYNEQFF NA TRBJ2-1 NA TRBV19
TGTGCCAGTAGTATAGGGGCCACCCAGCCCCAGCATTTT CASSIGATQPQHF NA TRBJ1-5 NA TRBV19
TGTGCCTGGAGTTCGGGGGGGGCAGATACGCAGTATTTT CAWSSGGADTQYF TRBD2 TRBJ2-3 NA TRBV30
TGTGCCACCAGTGGAAAAACAGGGGGAGGGTTGAGAGAGCTGTTTTTT CATSGKTGGGLRELFF NA TRBJ2-2 NA TRBV24-1
TGTGCCAGCAGCCAAGCCTTCGGGACAGAAGCCCGATTGGCTTTCTTT CASSQAFGTEARLAFF TRBD1 TRBJ1-1 few TRBV4-2
TGTGCCAGCAACATCTCCCCTAGGAAGAAACTGTTTTTT CASNISPRKKLFF NA TRBJ1-4 NA TRBV6-5
TGTGCCAGCAGTTTCCCTACAGGGGGCAGAAACACCATATATTTT CASSFPTGGRNTIYF TRBD1 TRBJ1-3 few TRBV28
TGTGCCAGCAGCCCGAGGGTAAAGCCGGAGACCCAGTACTTC CASSPRVKPETQYF NA TRBJ2-5 NA TRBV11-2
TGTGCCAGCAGTCCGGGACTGGGAGGGACTGAAGCTTTCTTT CASSPGLGGTEAFF NA TRBJ1-1 NA TRBV27
TGTGCCAGCAGTTACGGGGCTAGCGGTAGCTCCTACGAGCAGTACTTC CASSYGASGSSYEQYF TRBD2 TRBJ2-7 NA TRBV6-5
TGTGCCAGTAGTATAGGAGCCGGGGTGGGGAATCAGCCCCAGCATTTT CASSIGAGVGNQPQHF NA TRBJ1-5 NA TRBV19
TGTGCCAGTAGTATATCAAGGGGCACTAATGAAAAACTGTTTTTT CASSISRGTNEKLFF NA TRBJ1-4 NA TRBV19
TGTGCCAGCAGCCAGGGGACAGGGGGAGACATGCCCCAGCATTTT CASSQGTGGDMPQHF TRBD1 TRBJ1-5 NA TRBV9
TGCAGTGGTGACAGGGGCTATGGCTACACCTTC CSGDRGYGYTF TRBD1 TRBJ1-2 few TRBV20-1
TGTGCCAGCAGCCCGGGAGGACAGGGGACGAGCTATGGCTACACCTTC CASSPGGQGTSYGYTF TRBD1 TRBJ1-2 NA TRBV7-2
TGTGCCAGCAGCTTTAGCGGGGACCAAGAGACCCAGTACTTC CASSFSGDQETQYF TRBD2 TRBJ2-5 NA TRBV7-3
TGTGCCAGCAGCTTAGCCCCCGGACTTGAAGCTTTCTTT CASSLAPGLEAFF NA TRBJ1-1 NA TRBV11-3
TGTGCCACCAGTGATCCCCTCTCGGGACATTCTGAAGCTTTCTTT CATSDPLSGHSEAFF NA TRBJ1-1 once TRBV24-1
TGTGCCAGCAAAAAGCGGACAGCCCCAGACGAGCAGTACTTC CASKKRTAPDEQYF NA TRBJ2-7 NA TRBV6-5